Listed here are 31 T cell receptor beta chains from one sample, sequenced in a study of human T cells and chemical hapten exposure. Described time point: patch test 1, 2 weeks after DPC sensitization. Noted treatment: therapeutic diphenylcyclopropenone sensitization with weekly scalp DPC. Using its own MiXCR run on the RACE reads, TCRdb lists one record per CDR3 protein. The data hold about 340,000 distinct CDR3 sequences, with 6% to 8.5% observed a single time. The sample in question was whole blood, obtained in connection with sensitization to the hapten diphenylcyclopropenone (DPC). Source of these receptors: a woman aged 18-29 years with alopecia areata. Some clones in this sample may be carry-over from other donors' samples.

The chain is built from TRBV6-4 and TRBJ2-3; 9 bases agree with TRBD1. Germline CDR1 MRHNA, CDR2 SNTAGT. The V segment lost 11 bases and the J segment 0 bases; nucleotides outside the gene matches: 9. The CDR3 is 15 amino acids. CDR3 in amino acids: CASRTGAHSTDTQYF. The CDR3 DNA follows: TGTGCCTCAAGGACAGGGGCCCACAGCACAGATACGCAGTATTTT.

Here the CDR3 DNA reads TGTGCCAGCAGCTACCTAAGGGACAGGAGCTATAATTCACCCCTCCACTTT. This encodes CASSYLRDRSYNSPLHF. J is TRBJ1-6 and V is TRBV7-2, with 8 bases matching TRBD1. Trimming took 4 bases from V and 3 from J; bases not matched to a gene: 8. The CDR3 has 17 residues. Per germline, CDR1 SGHTA and CDR2 FQGNSA.

The gene calls are TRBV7-8 and TRBJ2-3, with D perhaps matching TRBD1 or TRBD2 (5 bases each). The CDR3 extends over 19 amino acids. Germline CDR1 is SGHVS and CDR2 is FQNEAQ. Trimming pared 5 bases from V and 7 bases from J, leaving 31 bases between. Written as DNA, the CDR3 is TGTGCCAGCAGCCCCTTAGCTAGCCCAACAGATGTCAGGGATTATACGCAGTATTTT. This encodes CASSPLASPTDVRDYTQYF.

This clonotype has a count of ten or more. V and J are TRBV29-1 and TRBJ2-1; no reliable D call. Germline assignment: CDR1 SQVTM and CDR2 ANQGSEA. The germline V and J ends were trimmed by 7 bases and 3 bases, with 13 bases remaining between them. This CDR3 region has 13 residues. The CDR3 spells CSGMTSGYNEQFF. In nucleotides, the CDR3 is TGCAGCGGGATGACATCTGGCTACAATGAGCAGTTCTTC.

With respect to this clonotype: An end of the junction differs from the germline gene, which may be a read error. V gene TRBV7-7 combines with J gene TRBJ2-2, with no clear D. Per germline, CDR1 SSHAT and CDR2 FNYEAQ (reference sequence). This CDR3 contains 12 residues. Here the CDR3 DNA reads TGTGCTAGCAGCTCCTATTTAGGGGAGCTGTTTTTT. Translated, it gives CASSSYLGELFF.

The CDR3 DNA sequence: TGCGCCAGCAGTCTACAGTGGGAGGAAGATACGCAGTATTTT. It encodes CASSLQWEEDTQYF. The rearrangement links TRBV5-1 to TRBJ2-3, with D possibly TRBD2 on 6 matching bases. V lost 5 bases, J lost 5 bases, and 15 bases lay in between. The V gene's germline CDR1 is SGHRS and CDR2 YFSETQ. The CDR3 contains 14 residues. Drawing the rest from reference TRBV5-1 and TRBJ2-3, the complete variable domain is KAGVTQTPRYLIKTRGQQVTLSCSPISGHRSVSWYQQTPGQGLQFLFEYFSETQRNKGNFPGRFSGRQFSNSRSEMNVSTLELGDSALYLCASSLQWEEDTQYFGPGTRLTVL.

The CDR3 DNA sequence: TGCGCCAGCAGCCAAGGGGCGAGGCGTGCAGATACGCAGTATTTT. It encodes CASSQGARRADTQYF. This chain uses TRBV4-3 with TRBJ2-3; D uncertain. V was cut by 1 base and J by 4 bases, with 12 bases left in between. The germline V gene encodes CDR1 LGHNA and CDR2 YSLEER. The CDR3 covers 15 residues.

This clonotype turned up a few times. The V and J genes are TRBV7-2 and TRBJ1-4; perhaps TRBD1 as D (5 bases). Germline assignment: CDR1 SGHTA and CDR2 FQGNSA. The CDR3 runs 15 residues. Trimming removed 3 bases from V and 5 bases from J, with 13 bases in between. CDR3 DNA sequence: TGTGCCAGCAGCTTGCAGACAGCCCAAAATGAAAAACTGTTTTTT. Translating it yields CASSLQTAQNEKLFF.

Comment on this clonotype: The junction departs from germline at one end; a sequencing error may be responsible. The chain joins TRBV28 to TRBJ2-5, with 7 bases fitting TRBD1. The CDR3 covers 13 residues. Germline CDR1 is MDHEN and CDR2 is SYDVKM. CDR3 DNA sequence: TGTGCCAGCAGTTCGGGACAGCAAGATACCCAGTACTTC. Protein sequence: CASSSGQQDTQYF. Full variable domain (outside the CDR3, taken from reference TRBV28 and TRBJ2-5): DVKVTQSSRYLVKRTGEKVFLECVQDMDHENMFWYRQDPGLGLRLIYFSYDVKMKEKGDIPEGYSVSREKKERFSLILESASTNQTSMYLCASSSGQQDTQYFGPGTRLLVL.

There are many counts of this clonotype. The rearrangement joins TRBV27 to TRBJ2-7; the D gene is possibly TRBD1 (5 bases). Trimming shortened V by 5 bases and J by 4 bases, and 18 bases separated the two germline ends. CDR1 is MNHEY, CDR2 SMNVEV, per germline (reference sequence). The CDR3 covers 15 residues. The CDR3 DNA is TGTGCCAGCAGTCCACAGGTAGTAGGGTTATACGAGCAGTACTTC. Translated: CASSPQVVGLYEQYF.

This clonotype was counted between two and nine times. J is TRBJ2-2 and V is TRBV20-1, with 12 bases matching TRBD2. This CDR3 spans 15 amino acids. CDR1 DFQATT and CDR2 SNEGSKA come from the germline V gene (reference sequence). The V and J ends lost 6 bases and 2 bases, in that order; junction bases with no gene match: 4. The CDR3 sequence: CSARLAGDNTGELFF. The CDR3 DNA reads TGCAGTGCAAGACTAGCGGGGGATAACACCGGGGAGCTGTTTTTT.

J is TRBJ2-1 and V is TRBV6-2 or TRBV6-3, with 10 bases identical to TRBD2. There are 15 residues in the CDR3. Germline V gene lookup returns CDR1 MNHEY and CDR2 SVGEGT. Germline trimming cut 7 bases from V and 4 bases from J; bases unmatched to any gene: 7. For the CDR3, the DNA is TGTGCCAGCATTAGCGGGGGGATCTATTACAATGAGCAGTTCTTC. Translation gives CASISGGIYYNEQFF.

The chain is built from TRBV12-3 or TRBV12-4 and TRBJ2-2; 10 bases map to TRBD2. The junction had 7 bases not matched to a gene; V was cut back by 7 bases and J by 5 bases. This CDR3 region has 15 residues. The CDR3 loop reads CASTYSGGRTGELFF. The CDR3 DNA reads as TGTGCCAGCACCTATAGCGGGGGGCGGACCGGGGAGCTGTTTTTT.

This clonotype was counted ten times or more. The gene calls are TRBV9 and TRBJ2-2; 7 bases are a match to TRBD2. The CDR3 runs 14 residues. J was trimmed by 5 bases and V by 3 bases; bases with no gene match: 4. Germline V gives CDR1 SGDLS, CDR2 YYNGEE. The CDR3 DNA sequence: TGTGCCAGCAGCGGACAACTAGCGACCGGGGAGCTGTTTTTT. Encoded protein: CASSGQLATGELFF.

The chain uses TRBV2 and TRBJ1-1; D is unresolved. The V end lost 4 bases, the J end lost 3 bases, and 9 bases lay between the germline ends. This CDR3 region has 13 residues. Per germline, CDR1 SNHLY and CDR2 FYNNEI. CDR3 sequence: CASSVISDTEAFF. The CDR3 nucleotides read TGTGCCAGCAGTGTTATTTCGGACACTGAAGCTTTCTTT.

This clonotype was recorded at least ten times. J is TRBJ2-1 and V is TRBV6-2 or TRBV6-3; D remains unclear. Trimming left V 3 bases short and J 8 bases short, with 14 bases between. The germline CDR1 and CDR2 sequences are MNHEY and SVGEGT. CDR3 size: 14 residues. CDR3 DNA: TGTGCCAGCAGTTATCCCGAGGTATCCCATGAGCAGTTCTTC. This codes for CASSYPEVSHEQFF.

In the case of this clonotype: A clone one base away is much larger, so this may be a read error. This chain links TRBV20-1 with TRBJ2-7, with 10 bases fitting TRBD2. The CDR3 consists of 16 residues. Germline CDR1 reads DFQATT; CDR2 reads SNEGSKA (reference sequence). The CDR3 spells CSARDSGLAGAYEQCF. CDR3 in DNA: TGCAGTGCTAGAGATTCCGGGCTAGCGGGGGCCTACGAGCAGTGCTTC.

The chain couples TRBV6-6 to TRBJ1-2, with D uncertain. Germline CDR1 reads MNHNY; CDR2 reads SVGAGI (reference sequence). The CDR3 sequence is 14 residues long. Deletions cut 2 bases from V and 0 bases from J, with 7 bases between. The CDR3 coding sequence is TGTGCCAGCAGTTACCAGGCAGCTAACTATGGCTACACCTTC. Translated: CASSYQAANYGYTF.

This clonotype has a count of ten or more. The genes are TRBV12-3 or TRBV12-4 and TRBJ1-1; the match to TRBD1 covers 10 bases. The CDR3 sequence is 16 residues long. V shed 3 bases, J shed 5 bases, and the junction held 9 bases outside the gene matches. CDR3 DNA sequence: TGTGCCAGCAGTTTCCCCCGGGACAGGGGAAGAACTGAAGCTTTCTTT. This sequence encodes CASSFPRDRGRTEAFF.

This clonotype was detected ten times or more. This chain uses TRBV29-1 with TRBJ2-2, with 8 nucleotides matching TRBD1. Germline V CDR1 and CDR2: SQVTM, ANQGSEA. The CDR3 contains 14 residues. With V trimmed by 8 bases and J by 5 bases, 10 bases remained unmatched. DNA for the CDR3: TGCAGCATCACGCGGACAGGGAGAACCGGGGAGCTGTTTTTT. This codes for CSITRTGRTGELFF.

The rearrangement joins TRBV12-3 or TRBV12-4 to TRBJ1-2; D is ambiguous. The V end was cut by 5 bases, the J end by 6 bases, with 10 bases between. The CDR3 is 12 amino acids. The DNA of the CDR3 is TGTGCCAGCAGTACCAACCTACATGGCTACACCTTC. This translates into CASSTNLHGYTF.

This clonotype was seen many times. This chain uses TRBV11-2 with TRBJ2-3, with D perhaps assigned TRBD1 or TRBD2 (6 bases each). The V gene lost 2 bases and the J gene lost 6 bases, with 12 bases spanning the gap. CDR1 and CDR2 (germline): SGHAT, FQNNGV. The CDR3 runs to 14 residues. The DNA for the CDR3 is TGTGCCAGCAGCTTAACCGGGGGCTGGGATACGCAGTATTTT. Amino acids: CASSLTGGWDTQYF.

This clonotype was seen a handful of times. The gene calls are TRBV11-2 and TRBJ2-3; D is unclear. CDR1 is SGHAT, CDR2 FQNNGV, per germline. The CDR3 totals 14 residues. V dropped 3 bases and J dropped 0 bases, with 7 bases sitting between them. CDR3 region: CASSFLTSTDTQYF. The CDR3 DNA sequence: TGTGCCAGCAGCTTTTTGACTAGCACAGATACGCAGTATTTT.

The chain links TRBV27 to TRBJ1-4; D uncertain. There are 13 residues in the CDR3. V dropped 4 bases and J dropped 8 bases, with 11 bases sitting between them. Germline V gene lookup returns CDR1 MNHEY and CDR2 SMNVEV (reference sequence). The CDR3 DNA is TGTGCCAGCAGTTCGTACACCAGAGAAAAACTGTTTTTT. As protein: CASSSYTREKLFF.

This clonotype was recorded a few times. The V and J genes are TRBV6-5 and TRBJ1-1, with unresolved D. Germline V lookup: CDR1 MNHEY, CDR2 SVGAGI. V was pared by 4 bases and J by 9 bases, with 9 bases between. The CDR3 extends over 11 amino acids. Here the CDR3 reads CASSLRMQAFF. The DNA of the CDR3 is TGTGCCAGCAGTTTACGGATGCAAGCTTTCTTT.

The chain combines TRBV7-9 with TRBJ1-2; 10 positions match TRBD1. Per the germline V gene, CDR1 is SEHNR and CDR2 is FQNEAQ (reference sequence). The CDR3 spans 14 residues. Trimming at V came to 1 base and at J to 6 bases, leaving 2 bases not matched to a gene. CDR3 nucleotides: TGTGCCAGCAGCTTAGGACAGGGGGCGAATGGCTACACCTTC. As protein: CASSLGQGANGYTF. The full variable domain, with the rest looked up from reference TRBV7-9 and TRBJ1-2, is DTGVSQNPRHKITKRGQNVTFRCDPISEHNRLYWYRQTLGQGPEFLTYFQNEAQLEKSRLLSDRFSAERPKGSFSTLEIQRTEQGDSAMYLCASSLGQGANGYTFGSGTRLTVV.

The CDR3 sequence is CASSFSSGETQYF. CDR3 DNA: TGCGCCAGCAGCTTTAGCAGTGGCGAGACCCAGTACTTC. The chain has TRBV5-1 and TRBJ2-5; D gene uncertain. V was trimmed by 2 bases and J by 5 bases, leaving 10 bases between them. The germline CDR1 and CDR2 sequences are SGHRS and YFSETQ. The CDR3 spans 13 residues.

This clonotype was picked up many times. The V call is TRBV6-6, the J call TRBJ1-1; TRBD1 agrees at 10 bases. J lost 11 bases, V lost 7 bases, and 10 bases had no gene match. This CDR3 is built from 13 residues. Germline V CDR1 and CDR2: MNHNY, SVGAGI (reference sequence). CDR3 coding DNA: TGTGCCAGCAACGTGAGACAGGGGGCCGAGGCTTTCTTT. Protein product: CASNVRQGAEAFF.

V and J are TRBV2 and TRBJ2-2; D is unclear. V lost 8 bases and J 4 bases, leaving 11 bases between the germline ends. Germline CDR1 reads SNHLY; CDR2 reads FYNNEI. This CDR3 spans 13 amino acids. The DNA of the CDR3 is TGTGCCAGCGTGATGGGAAGCACCGGGGAGCTGTTTTTT. Amino acid sequence: CASVMGSTGELFF.

This clonotype showed up just a few times. The rearrangement joins TRBV10-3 to TRBJ1-3; TRBD1 matches 9 bases. V trimming: 10 bases; J trimming: 0 bases; junction bases outside the gene matches: 7. Germline V gene lookup returns CDR1 ENHRY and CDR2 SYGVKD. This CDR3 is 15 amino acids long. CDR3 region: CASNRDRDSGNTIYF. The CDR3 DNA sequence: TGTGCCAGCAACCGGGACAGGGACTCTGGAAACACCATATATTTT.

The table lists this clonotype with many counts. The gene calls are TRBV6-2 or TRBV6-3 and TRBJ2-3; no clear D gene. The germline gives CDR1 MNHEY, CDR2 SVGEGT. The V end was cut by 4 bases, the J end by 4 bases, with 12 bases between. The CDR3 totals 14 residues. CDR3 nucleotides: TGTGCCAGCAGTTTACCCGGAGTCGCAGATACGCAGTATTTT. Residues: CASSLPGVADTQYF.